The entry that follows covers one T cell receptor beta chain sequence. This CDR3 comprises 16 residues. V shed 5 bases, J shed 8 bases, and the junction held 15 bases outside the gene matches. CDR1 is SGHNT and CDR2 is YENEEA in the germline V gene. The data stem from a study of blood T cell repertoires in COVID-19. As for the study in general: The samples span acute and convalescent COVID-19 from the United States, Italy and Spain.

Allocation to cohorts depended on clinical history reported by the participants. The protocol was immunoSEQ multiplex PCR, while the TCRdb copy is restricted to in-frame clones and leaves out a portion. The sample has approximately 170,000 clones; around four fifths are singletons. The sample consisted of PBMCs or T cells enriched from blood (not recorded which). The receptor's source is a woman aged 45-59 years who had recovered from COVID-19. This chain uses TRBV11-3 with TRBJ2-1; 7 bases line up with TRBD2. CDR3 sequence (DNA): TGTGCCAGCAGCCGGGGAGCCTTATCGACTAGCCATGAGCAGTTCTTC. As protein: CASSRGALSTSHEQFF.